The 9 T cell receptor beta chains reported below all come from one sample, sequenced in a study of CD8 T cells in ankylosing spondylitis. One entry per CDR3 protein results from TCRdb running MiXCR on the 5' RACE reads. The table has a few hundred thousand distinct CDR3 sequences, 15% to 20% seen once; the top ten hold approximately 1%. Regarding the study as a whole: A TCR beta motif made of about 8 highly homologous variants seemed typical of ankylosing spondylitis blood.

Their antigens remain unidentified. Sequences were obtained from blood, either unsorted or a sorted T cell fraction (not recorded which). The receptors come from a male donor with ankylosing spondylitis.

This clonotype has only a few counts. V usage is TRBV6-1 and J usage is TRBJ2-7; 7 positions agree with TRBD1. The CDR3 runs 13 residues. Unmatched junction bases numbered 5, after V lost 6 bases and J lost 3 bases. Per germline, CDR1 MNHNS and CDR2 SASEGT. This CDR3 is CASRTTGDYEQYF. CDR3 bases: TGTGCCAGCAGAACAACAGGGGACTACGAGCAGTACTTC.

This clonotype was picked up a small number of times. The chain is built from TRBV7-9 and TRBJ2-1, with 8 bases matching TRBD1. Germline V gene lookup returns CDR1 SEHNR and CDR2 FQNEAQ (reference sequence). The CDR3 spans 17 residues. The V gene end was trimmed by 1 base and the J gene end by 5 bases; junction bases not matched to a gene: 10. The CDR3 DNA reads TGTGCCAGCAGCTTAGTGGTAGTGACAGGGGCTGACAATGAGCAGTTCTTC. Protein sequence: CASSLVVVTGADNEQFF. The variable domain in full, with the rest retrieved from reference TRBV7-9 and TRBJ2-1, is DTGVSQNPRHKITKRGQNVTFRCDPISEHNRLYWYRQTLGQGPEFLTYFQNEAQLEKSRLLSDRFSAERPKGSFSTLEIQRTEQGDSAMYLCASSLVVVTGADNEQFFGPGTRLTVL.

This clonotype was picked up a small number of times. V usage is TRBV7-9 and J usage is TRBJ2-1, with TRBD2 identical over 8 bases. The CDR3 runs 16 residues. The germline V gene encodes CDR1 SEHNR and CDR2 FQNEAQ (reference sequence). V shed 5 bases, J shed 3 bases, and the junction held 9 bases outside the gene matches. This CDR3 reads CASSRRKAGDYNEQFF. The CDR3 nucleotides read TGTGCCAGCAGCCGAAGAAAAGCGGGAGACTACAATGAGCAGTTCTTC. The variable domain in full, completed from reference TRBV7-9 and TRBJ2-1, reads DTGVSQNPRHKITKRGQNVTFRCDPISEHNRLYWYRQTLGQGPEFLTYFQNEAQLEKSRLLSDRFSAERPKGSFSTLEIQRTEQGDSAMYLCASSRRKAGDYNEQFFGPGTRLTVL.

V and J are TRBV19 and TRBJ2-3; TRBD2 matches 10 bases. CDR3 size: 16 residues. Losses at the gene ends were 0 bases for V and 4 bases for J; bases not matched to a gene: 4. Germline-derived CDR1 and CDR2 are LNHDA and SQIVND (reference sequence). CDR3 in amino acids: CASSIDQLAGPDTQYF. DNA of the CDR3: TGTGCCAGTAGTATAGATCAACTAGCGGGACCAGATACGCAGTATTTT.

The V call is TRBV9, the J call TRBJ2-1, with D uncertain. Germline V lookup: CDR1 SGDLS, CDR2 YYNGEE. V was shortened by 4 bases and J by 5 bases, with 13 bases between the two germline ends. This CDR3 is 14 amino acids long. The CDR3 here is CASSPIGFNNEQFF. The CDR3 DNA sequence: TGTGCCAGCAGCCCTATTGGGTTCAACAATGAGCAGTTCTTC. Filled out from reference TRBV9 and TRBJ2-1, the complete variable domain reads DSGVTQTPKHLITATGQRVTLRCSPRSGDLSVYWYQQSLDQGLQFLIQYYNGEERAKGNILERFSAQQFPDLHSELNLSSLELGDSALYFCASSPIGFNNEQFFGPGTRLTVL.

CDR3 protein: CASSLDGTGRTNYGYTF. The CDR3 nucleotides are TGTGCCAGCAGCTTAGACGGGACAGGGAGAACTAACTATGGCTACACCTTC. The rearrangement links TRBV11-2 to TRBJ1-2, with 9 bases aligning to TRBD1. In germline, CDR1 is SGHAT, CDR2 FQNNGV. The CDR3 sequence is 17 residues long. With V trimmed by 0 bases and J by 0 bases, 5 bases remained unmatched.

This clonotype was picked up a small number of times. The chain is built from TRBV5-1 and TRBJ2-3; D remains unclear. Trimming took 6 bases from V and 1 from J, leaving 15 bases between them. CDR3 size: 15 residues. Germline loops: CDR1 SGHRS, CDR2 YFSETQ. CDR3 protein: CASTADGRGTDTQYF. The CDR3 DNA sequence: TGCGCCAGCACCGCCGACGGTCGGGGCACAGATACGCAGTATTTT.

This clonotype occurred many times. The chain carries TRBV5-1 and TRBJ2-3; TRBD2 aligns across 9 bases. V was clipped by 0 bases and J by 0 bases; unmatched bases: 5. CDR1 and CDR2 (germline): SGHRS, YFSETQ. The CDR3 covers 17 residues. For the CDR3, the DNA is TGCGCCAGCAGCTTGGTGACTAGCGGTGCTAGCACAGATACGCAGTATTTT. This codes for CASSLVTSGASTDTQYF.

This clonotype was counted at least ten times. The chain combines TRBV12-3 or TRBV12-4 with TRBJ1-2, with D maybe TRBD1 (6 bases). The CDR3 runs to 14 residues. V was cut by 7 bases and J by 7 bases, with 19 bases left in between. CDR3 amino acids: CASTQSGARSGYTF. For the CDR3, the DNA is TGTGCCAGCACCCAATCGGGGGCCCGGTCTGGCTACACCTTC.